Detailed here is one T cell receptor beta chain. The antigen is undetermined. This entry belongs to a study of T cell repertoires in cytomegalovirus infection. MiXCR, run by TCRdb on the reads, gives a single entry per CDR3 protein. The profile shows approximately 730,000 distinct CDR3 sequences, around a third of them singletons. Overall study results and limits: The study found HLA-C-restricted CMV-specific TCR beta clonotypes dominating the ex vivo response.

Between the trimmed V and J ends, which lost 1 base and 4 bases, there was a span of 11 bases. Looked up from germline, CDR1 is SGHKS and CDR2 is YYEKEE (reference sequence). CDR3 length equals 14 residues. The receptor was derived from a human donor in good health (CMV status not recorded). Some clones in this sample may be carry-over from other donors' samples. This chain joins TRBV5-5 and TRBJ1-1, with a tentative D call TRBD1 (6 bases). This specimen was cultured PBMCs, taken from culture after CMV antigen stimulation. CDR3 nucleotides: TGTGCCAGCAGCTTGACAGGGCCCAGCACTGAAGCTTTCTTT. This codes for CASSLTGPSTEAFF.